This T cell receptor (beta chain) was recovered during a study of T-cell reconstitution after alpha-beta-depleted transplantation in children. General study points: From newly produced T cells came most of the T-cell counts and diversity one year after transplant. Reportedly, only several hundred clones from non-depleted graft cells drove alpha-beta T-cell counts at about two months.

This clonotype was counted a few times. Its antigen is unidentified. Researchers prepared the TCRbeta library using unique molecular identifiers, the study reports. TCRdb independently ran MiXCR on the PCR reads; one entry per CDR3 protein. The sample lists a few hundred thousand distinct CDR3 sequences, roughly 25% seen once, with 9.5% to 12% in the top ten. Trimming left V 1 base short and J 6 bases short, with 4 bases between. The length of the CDR3 is 10 residues. Germline V gene sequence: CDR1 DFQATT, CDR2 SNEGSKA (reference sequence). The receptor was isolated from a male patient younger than 18 who had a stem cell transplant for acute lymphoblastic leukemia, so the T cells may come from the graft donor. The sequenced sample was PBMCs, mostly from graft donor cells, obtained 180 days after TCRalphabeta/CD19-depleted stem cell transplant. This chain uses TRBV20-1 with TRBJ2-7; D not resolved. The CDR3 coding sequence is TGCAGTGCTAGAGCTGGCGAGCAGTACTTC. Its translation is CSARAGEQYF.